The entry that follows covers one TCR beta chain sequence. The antigen remains unidentified. This sample was taken from a study of OX40 agonist ivuxolimab in advanced cancers. Study at large: In this cohort, patients received ivuxolimab, an agonistic anti-OX40 (CD134) antibody.

Study-level points and caveats: There were, on average, more expanded clones in CD8+ T cells than in CD4+. By week 6 at 0.1 to 3.0 mg/kg, blood CD4+ and CD8+ T cells had expanded clonally.

The assay was immunoSEQ multiplex PCR, and TCRdb's table has in-frame clones only and misses some. The sample includes some 100,000 clones, over 75% seen only once; the top ten take roughly 0.15%. The germline CDR1 and CDR2 sequences are SGHRS and YFSETQ. Trimming stripped 4 bases from V and 3 bases from J, with 2 bases between. The CDR3 consists of 11 residues. The clonotype originates from an adult with an advanced solid tumor such as melanoma, head and neck, liver or kidney cancer. The rearrangement links TRBV5-1 to TRBJ2-1; D ambiguous. Source: CD4+ or CD8+ T cells sorted from blood, taken in a trial of the OX40 agonist ivuxolimab. The CDR3: CASSRYNEQFF. CDR3 coding DNA: TGCGCCAGCAGCCGCTACAATGAGCAGTTCTTC.